This T cell receptor beta chain was observed in a study of human T cells and chemical hapten exposure. Study-level information: Across the whole study, which lasted approximately 23 weeks, patients were given diphenylcyclopropenone on the scalp once a week. The study patch tested 0.01% DPC on the upper back and read results at 6 days. Study results and limitations: Expanded TCRs showed more large CDR3 clusters than pre-sensitization or healthy control sets.

MiXCR was run by TCRdb on the RACE reads, yielding one entry per CDR3 protein. The sample records around 300,000 distinct CDR3 sequences, around 7% being singletons. Time point noted: pre-sensitization, week 0. The treatment was: therapeutic diphenylcyclopropenone sensitization with weekly scalp DPC. CDR1 is SGHRS, CDR2 YFSETQ, per germline. The CDR3 contains 15 residues. This clonotype was observed at least ten times. Its target is unknown. Compared with germline, one end of the junction differs, possibly owing to a read error. This clonotype was sampled from a man aged 18 to 35 with alopecia areata. Some clones in this sample may be carry-over from other donors' samples. The chain carries TRBV5-1 and TRBJ2-5; D tentatively reads TRBD1 or TRBD2 (6 bases each). The sequencing here drew on whole blood, taken in connection with sensitization to the hapten diphenylcyclopropenone (DPC). The CDR3 nucleotides read TGTGCCAGCAGTTTGGGGGGCGGCCCCCAAGAGACCCAGTACTTC. This encodes CASSLGGGPQETQYF.